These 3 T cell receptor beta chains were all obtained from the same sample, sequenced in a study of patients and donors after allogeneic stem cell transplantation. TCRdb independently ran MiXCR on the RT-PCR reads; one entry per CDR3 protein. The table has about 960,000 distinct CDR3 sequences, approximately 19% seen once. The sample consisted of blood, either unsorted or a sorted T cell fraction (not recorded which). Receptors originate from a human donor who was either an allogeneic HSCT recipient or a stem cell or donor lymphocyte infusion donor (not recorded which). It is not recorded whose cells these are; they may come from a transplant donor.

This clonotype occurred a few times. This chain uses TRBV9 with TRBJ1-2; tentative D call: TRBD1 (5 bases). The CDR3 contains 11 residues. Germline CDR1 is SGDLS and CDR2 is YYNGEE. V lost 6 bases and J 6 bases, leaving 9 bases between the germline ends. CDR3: CASTRQNGYTF. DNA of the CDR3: TGTGCCAGCACCCGACAGAATGGCTACACCTTC.

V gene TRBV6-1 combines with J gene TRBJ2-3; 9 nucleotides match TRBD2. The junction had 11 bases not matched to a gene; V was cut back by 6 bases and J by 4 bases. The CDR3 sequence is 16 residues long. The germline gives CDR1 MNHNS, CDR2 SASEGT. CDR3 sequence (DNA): TGTGCCAGCAGCGTCACCCGAAGCGGGAGGCCAGATACGCAGTATTTT. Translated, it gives CASSVTRSGRPDTQYF.

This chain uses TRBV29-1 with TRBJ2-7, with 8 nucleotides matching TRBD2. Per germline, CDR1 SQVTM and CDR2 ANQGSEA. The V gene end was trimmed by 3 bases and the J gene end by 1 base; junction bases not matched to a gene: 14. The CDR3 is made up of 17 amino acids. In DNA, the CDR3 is TGCAGCGTTGACACAAAAGCCGCGGGGGGCAGATCCTACGAGCAGTACTTC. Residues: CSVDTKAAGGRSYEQYF.